Listed below are T cell receptor beta chains from one sample, sequenced in a study of cytotoxic CD8 clonotypes in ibrutinib-treated CLL. Clones were sequenced by immunoSEQ multiplex PCR, and TCRdb holds only the in-frame ones, with some missing. Among under 150,000 clones listed, around 84% were seen once. This specimen consisted of PBMCs, obtained after 24 months of ibrutinib treatment. The receptor set was obtained from a human donor with chronic lymphocytic leukemia. Each CDR3 is given with its conserved first and last residue. The order of the fields is V gene, D gene, clone size, J gene, CDR3 protein, CDR3 DNA. The D gene is left open where the match is weak. Rows give clone size only sometimes, using once, few, many, or a class for an expanded clone.

v_gene: TRBV7-3
d_gene: NA
abundance: NA
j_gene: TRBJ2-1
CDR3aa: CASSPIGGPLGNEQFF
CDR3nt: TGTGCCAGCAGCCCCATCGGGGGGCCGTTAGGAAATGAGCAGTTCTTC

v_gene: TRBV27
d_gene: NA
abundance: few
j_gene: TRBJ1-6
CDR3aa: CASRFSNSPLHF
CDR3nt: TGTGCCAGCAGGTTTAGTAATTCACCCCTCCACTTT

v_gene: TRBV6-5
d_gene: NA
abundance: NA
j_gene: TRBJ1-2
CDR3aa: CASSYGQSPYGYTF
CDR3nt: TGTGCCAGCAGTTACGGACAGTCGCCCTATGGCTACACCTTC

v_gene: TRBV18
d_gene: TRBD1
abundance: NA
j_gene: TRBJ1-5
CDR3aa: CASSPQGALEYSNQPQHF
CDR3nt: TGTGCCAGCTCACCGCAGGGGGCTCTCGAGTATAGCAATCAGCCCCAGCATTTT

v_gene: TRBV19
d_gene: NA
abundance: NA
j_gene: TRBJ2-7
CDR3aa: CASSISSGRSYEQYF
CDR3nt: TGTGCCAGTAGTATCTCCTCCGGCAGGTCCTACGAGCAGTACTTC

v_gene: TRBV9
d_gene: NA
abundance: NA
j_gene: TRBJ2-5
CDR3aa: CASSVEASQETQYF
CDR3nt: TGTGCCAGCAGCGTAGAGGCTAGCCAAGAGACCCAGTACTTC

v_gene: TRBV11-3
d_gene: NA
abundance: NA
j_gene: TRBJ2-4
CDR3aa: CASSRSGAGDSAKNIQYF
CDR3nt: TGTGCCAGCAGCCGATCGGGGGCAGGGGACTCCGCCAAAAACATTCAGTACTTC

v_gene: TRBV5-3
d_gene: TRBD1
abundance: NA
j_gene: TRBJ1-1
CDR3aa: CARQGAAEAFF
CDR3nt: TGTGCCAGACAGGGGGCGGCTGAAGCTTTCTTT

v_gene: TRBV18
d_gene: NA
abundance: NA
j_gene: TRBJ1-2
CDR3aa: CASSPGEGYGYTF
CDR3nt: TGTGCCAGCTCACCGGGAGAAGGGTATGGCTACACCTTC

v_gene: TRBV4-2
d_gene: NA
abundance: NA
j_gene: TRBJ1-1
CDR3aa: CASSQSRPGRLNTEAFF
CDR3nt: TGTGCCAGCAGCCAAAGCCGACCGGGACGCCTGAACACTGAAGCTTTCTTT

v_gene: TRBV30
d_gene: NA
abundance: NA
j_gene: TRBJ1-3
CDR3aa: CAWSVGNTIYF
CDR3nt: TGTGCCTGGAGTGTTGGAAACACCATATATTTT

v_gene: TRBV7-9
d_gene: TRBD1
abundance: NA
j_gene: TRBJ1-3
CDR3aa: CASSPRGQAGNTIYF
CDR3nt: TGTGCCAGCAGCCCTAGGGGGCAGGCAGGAAACACCATATATTTT

v_gene: TRBV19
d_gene: TRBD1
abundance: NA
j_gene: TRBJ1-1
CDR3aa: CASSPNRGTEAFF
CDR3nt: TGTGCCAGTAGTCCGAACAGGGGCACTGAAGCTTTCTTT

v_gene: TRBV4-3
d_gene: NA
abundance: NA
j_gene: TRBJ2-3
CDR3aa: CASSQSQGRDDTQYF
CDR3nt: TGCGCCAGCAGCCAAAGCCAGGGGAGGGACGATACGCAGTATTTT

v_gene: TRBV7-2
d_gene: NA
abundance: few
j_gene: TRBJ1-6
CDR3aa: CASSLASNSPLHF
CDR3nt: TGTGCCAGCAGCTTAGCGAGTAATTCACCCCTCCACTTT

v_gene: TRBV5-6
d_gene: NA
abundance: NA
j_gene: TRBJ1-5
CDR3aa: CASSLGHYNQPQHF
CDR3nt: TGTGCCAGCAGCTTGGGACATTACAATCAGCCCCAGCATTTT

v_gene: TRBV28
d_gene: TRBD1
abundance: few
j_gene: TRBJ2-7
CDR3aa: CASSKGQGLYEQYF
CDR3nt: TGTGCCAGCAGTAAGGGACAGGGACTCTACGAGCAGTACTTC

v_gene: TRBV7-9
d_gene: NA
abundance: NA
j_gene: TRBJ1-5
CDR3aa: CASSLGGGRGNQPQHF
CDR3nt: TGTGCCAGCAGCTTAGGGGGAGGGAGGGGCAATCAGCCCCAGCATTTT

v_gene: TRBV7-8
d_gene: TRBD1
abundance: NA
j_gene: TRBJ2-6
CDR3aa: CASSFRVPGQGSGANVLTF
CDR3nt: TGTGCCAGCAGCTTCCGGGTCCCGGGACAGGGATCTGGGGCCAACGTCCTGACTTTC

v_gene: TRBV29-1
d_gene: NA
abundance: NA
j_gene: TRBJ1-5
CDR3aa: CSVDRRGRWRDDNQPQHF
CDR3nt: TGCAGCGTTGACCGAAGGGGGAGGTGGAGGGACGACAATCAGCCCCAGCATTTT

v_gene: TRBV6-5
d_gene: NA
abundance: NA
j_gene: TRBJ2-1
CDR3aa: CASRHRVNEQFF
CDR3nt: TGTGCCAGCAGGCACAGGGTCAATGAGCAGTTCTTC

v_gene: TRBV27
d_gene: NA
abundance: NA
j_gene: TRBJ2-1
CDR3aa: CASSSPTETYNEQFF
CDR3nt: TGTGCCAGCAGCTCCCCGACAGAGACCTACAATGAGCAGTTCTTC

v_gene: TRBV7-2
d_gene: NA
abundance: NA
j_gene: TRBJ1-5
CDR3aa: CASSLARGLVQPQHF
CDR3nt: TGTGCCAGCAGCTTAGCCAGGGGCTTGGTTCAGCCCCAGCATTTT

v_gene: TRBV25-1
d_gene: NA
abundance: few
j_gene: TRBJ1-2
CDR3aa: CASSERTVAGYTF
CDR3nt: TGTGCCAGCAGTGAAAGGACAGTCGCTGGCTACACCTTC

v_gene: TRBV7-2
d_gene: NA
abundance: few
j_gene: TRBJ2-7
CDR3aa: CASSVYSGPGYEQYF
CDR3nt: TGTGCCAGCAGCGTATACAGCGGGCCTGGCTACGAGCAGTACTTC

v_gene: TRBV30
d_gene: NA
abundance: NA
j_gene: TRBJ2-7
CDR3aa: CAWTSRVYEQYF
CDR3nt: TGTGCCTGGACTTCGCGAGTTTACGAGCAGTACTTC

v_gene: TRBV6-1
d_gene: TRBD1
abundance: few
j_gene: TRBJ1-2
CDR3aa: CASSDVLGWMPVTGDYGYTF
CDR3nt: TGTGCCAGCAGTGATGTTCTTGGGTGGATGCCTGTGACAGGGGACTATGGCTACACCTTC

v_gene: TRBV2
d_gene: NA
abundance: NA
j_gene: TRBJ2-2
CDR3aa: CASSERTGGNTGELFF
CDR3nt: TGTGCCAGCAGTGAAAGGACTGGGGGTAACACCGGGGAGCTGTTTTTT

v_gene: TRBV4-2
d_gene: NA
abundance: NA
j_gene: TRBJ2-5
CDR3aa: CASSQASRGAGETQYF
CDR3nt: TGTGCCAGCAGCCAAGCGTCACGGGGGGCAGGAGAGACCCAGTACTTC

v_gene: TRBV6-6
d_gene: TRBD1
abundance: NA
j_gene: TRBJ1-1
CDR3aa: CASRTGGFSNTEAFF
CDR3nt: TGTGCCAGTCGGACAGGGGGTTTTTCGAACACTGAAGCTTTCTTT

v_gene: TRBV7-2
d_gene: NA
abundance: NA
j_gene: TRBJ1-1
CDR3aa: CASSTSGEGMILHTEAFF
CDR3nt: TGTGCCAGCAGCACAAGTGGAGAGGGGATGATATTGCACACTGAAGCTTTCTTT

v_gene: TRBV9
d_gene: NA
abundance: NA
j_gene: TRBJ2-7
CDR3aa: CASSAPRGGEQYF
CDR3nt: TGTGCCAGCAGCGCCCCCCGGGGCGGGGAGCAGTACTTC

v_gene: TRBV7-9
d_gene: NA
abundance: NA
j_gene: TRBJ1-5
CDR3aa: CASSSMGSNQPQHF
CDR3nt: TGTGCCAGCAGCTCCATGGGTAGCAATCAGCCCCAGCATTTT

v_gene: TRBV6-6
d_gene: TRBD2
abundance: NA
j_gene: TRBJ2-5
CDR3aa: CASSPTSGGAETQYF
CDR3nt: TGTGCCAGCAGTCCGACTAGCGGGGGGGCCGAGACCCAGTACTTC

v_gene: TRBV7-2
d_gene: TRBD2
abundance: NA
j_gene: TRBJ2-7
CDR3aa: CASSLASGGDNEQYF
CDR3nt: TGTGCCAGCAGCTTAGCGTCGGGGGGGGACAACGAGCAGTACTTC

v_gene: TRBV7-7
d_gene: NA
abundance: NA
j_gene: TRBJ2-5
CDR3aa: CASSLRGGLSSLQETQYF
CDR3nt: TGTGCCAGCAGCTTAAGGGGGGGACTTTCCAGCCTTCAAGAGACCCAGTACTTC

v_gene: TRBV5-1
d_gene: TRBD1
abundance: once
j_gene: TRBJ1-2
CDR3aa: CATKGGQNTFGYTF
CDR3nt: TGCGCCACAAAAGGGGGCCAAAACACGTTTGGCTACACCTTC

v_gene: TRBV19
d_gene: NA
abundance: NA
j_gene: TRBJ1-4
CDR3aa: CASRFSRGTNEKLFF
CDR3nt: TGTGCCAGCCGTTTCTCGAGGGGGACTAATGAAAAACTGTTTTTT

v_gene: TRBV7-2
d_gene: NA
abundance: NA
j_gene: TRBJ1-2
CDR3aa: CASSLGRGYGYTF
CDR3nt: TGTGCCAGCAGCTTGGGCAGAGGCTATGGCTACACCTTC

v_gene: TRBV28
d_gene: NA
abundance: NA
j_gene: TRBJ1-5
CDR3aa: CASSPGDQPQHF
CDR3nt: TGTGCCAGCAGTCCAGGGGATCAGCCCCAGCATTTT

v_gene: TRBV7-2
d_gene: TRBD2
abundance: NA
j_gene: TRBJ2-1
CDR3aa: CASSTRLAGQLYNEQFF
CDR3nt: TGTGCCAGCAGCACTAGACTAGCGGGCCAACTTTACAATGAGCAGTTCTTC

v_gene: TRBV11-2
d_gene: NA
abundance: NA
j_gene: TRBJ1-2
CDR3aa: CASSLEVANYGYTF
CDR3nt: TGTGCCAGCAGCTTAGAGGTTGCCAACTATGGCTACACCTTC

v_gene: TRBV27
d_gene: TRBD1
abundance: NA
j_gene: TRBJ2-7
CDR3aa: CASSSYRDRGSYEQYF
CDR3nt: TGTGCCAGCAGTTCCTACCGGGACAGGGGATCCTACGAGCAGTACTTC

v_gene: TRBV30
d_gene: NA
abundance: few
j_gene: TRBJ1-1
CDR3aa: CAWSGDSNTEAFF
CDR3nt: TGTGCCTGGAGCGGCGACAGCAACACTGAAGCTTTCTTT

v_gene: TRBV10-3
d_gene: NA
abundance: NA
j_gene: TRBJ1-1
CDR3aa: CAISDRGGNTEAFF
CDR3nt: TGTGCCATCAGTGACAGGGGAGGAAACACTGAAGCTTTCTTT

v_gene: TRBV29-1
d_gene: NA
abundance: NA
j_gene: TRBJ1-4
CDR3aa: CSVESGESGEKLFF
CDR3nt: TGCAGCGTTGAATCGGGGGAGTCGGGTGAAAAACTGTTTTTT

v_gene: TRBV27
d_gene: NA
abundance: once
j_gene: TRBJ1-5
CDR3aa: CASSSRRDQPQHF
CDR3nt: TGTGCCAGCAGTTCCCGGAGGGATCAGCCCCAGCATTTT

v_gene: TRBV19
d_gene: TRBD2
abundance: few
j_gene: TRBJ2-3
CDR3aa: CATVPRRLAGATTDTQYF
CDR3nt: TGTGCCACCGTCCCCCGTCGACTAGCGGGGGCGACCACAGATACGCAGTATTTT

v_gene: TRBV5-5
d_gene: TRBD1
abundance: NA
j_gene: TRBJ2-7
CDR3aa: CASSRDRGSHYEQYF
CDR3nt: TGTGCCAGCAGCCGGGACAGGGGTTCACATTACGAGCAGTACTTC